What follows are 22 T cell receptor beta chains derived from one specimen sequenced in a study of shared clonotypes between healthy human individuals (dated by TCRdb to 2020 to 2021). Libraries were prepared through the immunoSEQ multiplex PCR assay. TCRdb took over this immuneACCESS table, retaining in-frame rearrangements with V and J assigned. Such tables are incomplete; in checked studies, under half of the missing clones stem from an unresolved V gene, and the remainder is unexplained. In all, the sample holds 2 million or so clones, and 85% to 95% of those were seen once. 0.1% to 0.15% of the sample is held by the ten biggest clonotypes. Source material: naive CD4+ T cells sorted from blood. The sample's cell subset or site label is to be understood as: CD45RA+ positively selected. The source of these receptors is a man aged 18 to 30 in good health.

The chain employs TRBV2 and TRBJ2-3; a weak D match, TRBD2 (5 bases). The CDR3 spans 14 residues. The germline V gene encodes CDR1 SNHLY and CDR2 FYNNEI. Trimming took off 6 bases at V and 4 bases at J, with 14 bases between the two ends. DNA of the CDR3: TGTGCCAGCAGCGCAACTAGGCCCCCAGATACGCAGTATTTT. This gives the protein CASSATRPPDTQYF.

This clone was seen a single time. This chain joins TRBV6-5 and TRBJ1-2; the match to TRBD1 covers 12 bases. This CDR3 spans 16 amino acids. Unmatched junction bases numbered 6, after V lost 3 bases and J lost 4 bases. CDR1 and CDR2 (germline): MNHEY, SVGAGI. The CDR3 region has the DNA TGTGCCAGCAGTTATGCCGGGACAGGGGGCATCTATGGCTACACCTTC. As protein: CASSYAGTGGIYGYTF.

V gene TRBV6-1 combines with J gene TRBJ2-7, with D possibly being TRBD1 (6 bases). CDR1 is MNHNS, CDR2 SASEGT, per germline. V was pared by 5 bases and J by 8 bases, with 10 bases between. This CDR3 has 11 amino acids. CDR3: CASSYRAQQYF. CDR3 sequence (DNA): TGTGCCAGCAGTTACAGGGCCCAGCAGTACTTC.

Concerning this clone itself: One end of the junction does not line up with germline, which may come from a read error. This chain connects TRBV7-7 to TRBJ2-5; 12 bases map to TRBD2. Germline-derived CDR1 and CDR2 are SSHAT and FNYEAQ (reference sequence). The CDR3 spans 18 residues. CDR3 DNA sequence: TGTGCTAGCAGCGATGGACTAGCGGGGTCCACGGCGGGAGAGACCCAGTACTTC. This translates into CASSDGLAGSTAGETQYF.

For this clone: The same CDR3 also results from other DNA sequences found in this sample. The chain couples TRBV6-6 to TRBJ1-1, with 7 positions matching TRBD1. The V gene end was trimmed by 0 bases and the J gene end by 4 bases; junction bases not matched to a gene: 2. This CDR3 region has 14 residues. Germline-derived CDR1 and CDR2 are MNHNY and SVGAGI (reference sequence). CDR3 nucleotide sequence: TGTGCCAGCAGTTACTCCTCAGGGGGCACTGAAGCTTTCTTT. Translated: CASSYSSGGTEAFF.

This rearrangement joins TRBV7-9 to TRBJ1-3, with D unclear. Trimming pared 2 bases from V and 0 bases from J, leaving 8 bases between. The CDR3 has 15 amino acids. Germline V lookup: CDR1 SEHNR, CDR2 FQNEAQ (reference sequence). CDR3 DNA: TGTGCCAGCAGCTTATCGACCAGCTCTGGAAACACCATATATTTT. Translated: CASSLSTSSGNTIYF. Looking up the rest from reference TRBV7-9 and TRBJ1-3 gives the full variable domain: DTGVSQNPRHKITKRGQNVTFRCDPISEHNRLYWYRQTLGQGPEFLTYFQNEAQLEKSRLLSDRFSAERPKGSFSTLEIQRTEQGDSAMYLCASSLSTSSGNTIYFGEGSWLTVV.

The sample holds one count of this clone. The rearrangement links TRBV11-3 to TRBJ2-1, with TRBD2 matching over 12 bases. Germline CDR1 SGHNT, CDR2 YENEEA. V was pared by 5 bases and J by 4 bases, with 3 bases of the junction left unmatched. CDR3 length equals 15 residues. CDR3 coding DNA: TGTGCCAGCAGCGACGGACTAGCGGGATACAATGAGCAGTTCTTC. Amino acids: CASSDGLAGYNEQFF.

This chain joins TRBV6-5 and TRBJ2-7; the D is unclear. Trimming stripped 0 bases from V and 3 bases from J, with 12 bases between. The germline V gene has CDR1 MNHEY and CDR2 SVGAGI. CDR3 size: 15 residues. CDR3 region: CASSYSTRLHYEQYF. The CDR3 DNA reads as TGTGCCAGCAGTTACTCGACGAGACTCCACTACGAGCAGTACTTC.

The chain combines TRBV28 with TRBJ2-2; no clear D gene. Germline V gene data show CDR1 as MDHEN and CDR2 as SYDVKM. The CDR3 spans 14 residues. The V gene lost 6 bases and the J gene lost 0 bases, with 8 bases spanning the gap. In DNA, the CDR3 is TGTGCCAGCAGAAGCCCGACGAACACCGGGGAGCTGTTTTTT. It specifies CASRSPTNTGELFF.

This clone has a single count. V gene TRBV5-1 combines with J gene TRBJ2-7, with a tentative D call TRBD1 (6 bases). This CDR3 region has 14 residues. With 4 bases removed from V and 2 bases from J, the gap between germline ends came to 13 bases. Per the germline V gene, CDR1 is SGHRS and CDR2 is YFSETQ. CDR3 coding DNA: TGCGCCAGCAGCGTACAGGGTGGCCCCTACGAGCAGTACTTC. Translating gives CASSVQGGPYEQYF.

V usage is TRBV29-1 and J usage is TRBJ1-2, with D maybe TRBD1 (5 bases). The V end lost 7 bases, the J end lost 6 bases, and 12 bases lay between the germline ends. The CDR3 totals 11 residues. Germline V gene lookup returns CDR1 SQVTM and CDR2 ANQGSEA. CDR3 residues: CSGVQAHGYTF. The DNA for the CDR3 is TGCAGCGGCGTACAGGCCCATGGCTACACCTTC. Looking up the rest from reference TRBV29-1 and TRBJ1-2 gives the full variable domain: SAVISQKPSRDICQRGTSLTIQCQVDSQVTMMFWYRQQPGQSLTLIATANQGSEATYESGFVIDKFPISRPNLTFSTLTVSNMSPEDSSIYLCSGVQAHGYTFGSGTRLTVV.

V gene TRBV5-4 combines with J gene TRBJ2-5; D is perhaps TRBD2 (5 bases). This CDR3 region has 13 residues. In germline, CDR1 is SGHNT, CDR2 YYREEE (reference sequence). V was cut by 7 bases and J by 1 base, with 11 bases left in between. Here the CDR3 reads CASSHGVQETQYF. The CDR3 bases are TGTGCCAGCTCCCACGGGGTCCAAGAGACCCAGTACTTC.

V gene TRBV4-2 combines with J gene TRBJ2-1; 13 bases match TRBD2. The CDR3 spans 22 residues. J gave up 0 bases and V 6 bases, and 20 bases lay outside the gene matches. Germline V gene sequence: CDR1 LGHNA, CDR2 YNFKEQ. CDR3 nucleotide sequence: TGTGCCAGCAGTCAAAGGGATGGACTAGCGGGGGCCAAGAACCGCTCCTACAATGAGCAGTTCTTC. Translating it yields CASSQRDGLAGAKNRSYNEQFF.

The rearrangement links TRBV4-3 to TRBJ1-3; no clear D. CDR3 size: 15 residues. Looked up from germline, CDR1 is LGHNA and CDR2 is YSLEER. V lost 0 bases and J lost 0, with 6 bases in between. In nucleotides, the CDR3 is TGCGCCAGCAGCCAAGAAGCTTACTCTGGAAACACCATATATTTT. The encoded protein is CASSQEAYSGNTIYF.

This clone was seen once. The rearrangement joins TRBV9 to TRBJ1-2; D remains ambiguous. The CDR3 runs to 14 residues. CDR1 and CDR2 (germline): SGDLS, YYNGEE. V lost 3 bases to trimming and J lost 5 bases, with 14 bases between them. The CDR3 DNA is TGTGCCAGCAGCGCCGCTAATACAGATTATGGCTACACCTTC. Protein product: CASSAANTDYGYTF.

The V and J genes are TRBV18 and TRBJ2-7; D remains ambiguous. Trimming left V 3 bases short and J 6 bases short, with 9 bases between. The CDR3 has 12 amino acids. CDR1 and CDR2 (germline): KGHSH, LQKENI. For the CDR3, the DNA is TGTGCCAGCTCACCTCAAGGTACCGAGCAGTACTTC. It encodes CASSPQGTEQYF.

The chain is built from TRBV7-2 and TRBJ1-1; D is ambiguous. Germline loops: CDR1 SGHTA, CDR2 FQGNSA. Trimming stripped 3 bases from V and 1 base from J, with 9 bases between. This CDR3 has 14 amino acids. The CDR3 region is CASSFIIGNTEAFF. For the CDR3, the DNA is TGTGCCAGCAGCTTTATTATAGGGAACACTGAAGCTTTCTTT.

The chain employs TRBV18 and TRBJ1-5; weak D call: TRBD1 (5 bases). The CDR3 is 15 residues long. Trimming pared 2 bases from V and 4 bases from J, leaving 12 bases between. CDR1 is KGHSH, CDR2 LQKENI, per germline. The chain's CDR3 is CASSPGGGVNQPQHF. The DNA for the CDR3 is TGTGCCAGCTCACCAGGGGGGGGAGTGAATCAGCCCCAGCATTTT. The full variable domain, completed using reference TRBV18 and TRBJ1-5, is NAGVMQNPRHLVRRRGQEARLRCSPMKGHSHVYWYRQLPEEGLKFMVYLQKENIIDESGMPKERFSAEFPKEGPSILRIQQVVRGDSAAYFCASSPGGGVNQPQHFGDGTRLSIL.

This chain links TRBV9 with TRBJ1-2; D unclear. Germline V CDR1 and CDR2: SGDLS, YYNGEE. The CDR3 has 14 residues. V was shortened by 2 bases and J by 3 bases, with 11 bases between the two germline ends. The CDR3 region has the DNA TGTGCCAGCAGCGTCGGGGAGGGATACTATGGCTACACCTTC. Translated: CASSVGEGYYGYTF.

The chain links TRBV4-3 to TRBJ2-7, with 9 bases matching TRBD2. Looked up from germline, CDR1 is LGHNA and CDR2 is YSLEER. The length of the CDR3 is 20 residues. The trim removed 9 bases at V and 5 bases at J, leaving 29 bases unmatched. DNA of the CDR3: TGCGCCAGACCCCTCTCCCTTAGGGGTGGGGCGGGAGGGCCCAGGAACGAGCAGTACTTC. Encoded protein: CARPLSLRGGAGGPRNEQYF.

The chain recombines TRBV7-2 with TRBJ1-2; no definite D call. The germline V and J ends were trimmed by 1 base and 6 bases, with 12 bases remaining between them. Germline CDR1 is SGHTA and CDR2 is FQGNSA. The CDR3 extends over 14 amino acids. The CDR3 DNA reads as TGTGCCAGCAGCTTAGGGGGATTAAGGCATGGCTACACCTTC. Translated, it gives CASSLGGLRHGYTF. The full variable domain, its missing parts supplied by reference TRBV7-2 and TRBJ1-2, is GAGVSQSPSNKVTEKGKDVELRCDPISGHTALYWYRQSLGQGLEFLIYFQGNSAPDKSGLPSDRFSAERTGGSVSTLTIQRTQQEDSAVYLCASSLGGLRHGYTFGSGTRLTVV.

The chain has TRBV9 and TRBJ2-1; TRBD2 agrees at 7 bases. CDR1 is SGDLS and CDR2 is YYNGEE in the germline V gene. The CDR3 is 14 amino acids. Trimming removed 0 bases from V and 10 bases from J; junction bases left unmatched: 7. The CDR3 loop reads CASSVDLGLVEQFF. CDR3 coding DNA: TGTGCCAGCAGCGTAGACCTAGGACTAGTGGAGCAGTTCTTC.